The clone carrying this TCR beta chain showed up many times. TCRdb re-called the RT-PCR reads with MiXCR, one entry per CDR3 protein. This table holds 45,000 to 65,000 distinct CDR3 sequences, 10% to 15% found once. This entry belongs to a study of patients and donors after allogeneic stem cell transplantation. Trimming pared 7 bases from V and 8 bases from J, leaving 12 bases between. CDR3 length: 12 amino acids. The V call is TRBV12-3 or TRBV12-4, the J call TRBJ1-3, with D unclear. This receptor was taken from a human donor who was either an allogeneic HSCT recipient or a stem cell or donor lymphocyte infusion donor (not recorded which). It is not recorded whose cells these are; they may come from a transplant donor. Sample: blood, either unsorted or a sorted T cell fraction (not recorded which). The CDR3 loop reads CASTFGPDTIYF. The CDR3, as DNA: TGTGCCAGCACCTTCGGACCCGACACCATATATTTT.